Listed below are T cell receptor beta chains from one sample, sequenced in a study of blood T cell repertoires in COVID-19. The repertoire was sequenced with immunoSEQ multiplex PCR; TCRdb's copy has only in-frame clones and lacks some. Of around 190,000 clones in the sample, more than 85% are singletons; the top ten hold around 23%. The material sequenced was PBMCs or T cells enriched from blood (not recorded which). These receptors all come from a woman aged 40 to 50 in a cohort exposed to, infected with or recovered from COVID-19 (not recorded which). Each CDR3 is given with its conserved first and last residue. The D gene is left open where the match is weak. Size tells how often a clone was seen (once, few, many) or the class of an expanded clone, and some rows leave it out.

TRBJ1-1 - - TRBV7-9 CASSWTDGGEAFF TGTGCCAGCAGCTGGACTGACGGTGGGGAAGCTTTCTTT
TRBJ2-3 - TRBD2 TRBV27 CASSALAGGSGDTQYF TGTGCCAGCAGTGCCCTAGCGGGGGGGTCGGGAGATACGCAGTATTTT
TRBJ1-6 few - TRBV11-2 CASSWEQGNNSPLHF TGTGCCAGCAGCTGGGAACAGGGCAATAATTCACCCCTCCACTTT
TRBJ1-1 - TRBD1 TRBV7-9 CASSGQGEVTEAFF TGTGCCAGCAGCGGCCAGGGGGAGGTCACTGAAGCTTTCTTT
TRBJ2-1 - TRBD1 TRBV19 CASSPSPEGTGWRVF TGTGCCAGTAGCCCGTCTCCTGAAGGGACAGGGTGGAGGGTCTTC
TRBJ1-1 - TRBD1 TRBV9 CASSVGQGMRTEAFF TGTGCCAGCAGCGTCGGACAGGGAATGAGAACTGAAGCTTTCTTT
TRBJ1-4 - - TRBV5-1 CASSLVEPTRSEKLFF TGCGCCAGCAGCTTGGTGGAGCCGACCCGATCTGAAAAACTGTTTTTT
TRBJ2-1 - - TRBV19 CASSIDLAGPNNEQFF TGTGCCAGTAGTATAGATCTCGCGGGGCCCAACAATGAGCAGTTCTTC
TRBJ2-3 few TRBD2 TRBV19 CASSTPREALTDTQYF TGTGCCAGTAGTACACCCCGGGAGGCGCTCACAGATACGCAGTATTTT
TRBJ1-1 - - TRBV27 CASSLSRSVVRTEAFF TGTGCCAGCAGTTTATCGAGGTCCGTCGTTAGGACTGAAGCTTTCTTT
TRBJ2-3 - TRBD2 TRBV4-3 CASSQHRLTSGSWDTQYF TGCGCCAGCAGCCAACACCGCTTGACTAGCGGGAGTTGGGATACGCAGTATTTT
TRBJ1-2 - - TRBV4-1 CASSLIQQIYGYTF TGCGCCAGCAGCCTGATACAACAGATCTATGGCTACACCTTC
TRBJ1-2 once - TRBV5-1 CASSVTELQANYGYTF TGCGCCAGCAGCGTGACAGAACTCCAAGCTAACTATGGCTACACCTTC
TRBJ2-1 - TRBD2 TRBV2 CASGTRRHEQFF TGTGCCAGCGGGACTAGGAGACATGAGCAGTTCTTC
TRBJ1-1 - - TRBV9 CASSVGGGGTEAFF TGTGCCAGCAGTGTGGGGGGAGGGGGCACTGAAGCTTTCTTT
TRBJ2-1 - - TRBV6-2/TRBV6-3 CASSYSELIAYNEQFF TGTGCCAGCAGTTACTCAGAACTAATCGCCTACAATGAGCAGTTCTTC
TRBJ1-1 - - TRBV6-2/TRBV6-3 CASSYSQAVVPEAFF TGTGCCAGCAGTTACTCACAGGCGGTCGTCCCTGAAGCTTTCTTT
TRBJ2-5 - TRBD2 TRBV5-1 CASSLFLAGEETQYF TGCGCCAGCAGCTTGTTTCTAGCGGGGGAAGAGACCCAGTACTTC
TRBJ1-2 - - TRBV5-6 CASSVSREGYTF TGTGCCAGCAGCGTCTCCAGGGAAGGCTACACCTTC
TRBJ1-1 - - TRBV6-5 CASSLTERGEEAFF TGTGCCAGCAGCCTCACGGAACGGGGGGAAGAAGCTTTCTTT
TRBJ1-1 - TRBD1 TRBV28 CASTSGGQEEAFF TGTGCCAGCACCTCAGGGGGACAGGAGGAAGCTTTCTTT
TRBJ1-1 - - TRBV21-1 CASSRAAGDTTEAFF TGTGCCAGCAGCAGAGCGGCCGGGGACACCACTGAAGCTTTCTTT
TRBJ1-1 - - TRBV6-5 CASSYLGAGTEAFF TGTGCCAGCAGTTATCTGGGGGCTGGCACTGAAGCTTTCTTT
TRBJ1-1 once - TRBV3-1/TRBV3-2 CASVQGLLNTEAFF TGTGCCAGCGTACAGGGTTTACTGAACACTGAAGCTTTCTTT
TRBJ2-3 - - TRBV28 CASSPSALASQDPQDTQYF TGTGCCAGCAGCCCCAGTGCCCTAGCGAGCCAAGATCCCCAAGATACGCAGTATTTT
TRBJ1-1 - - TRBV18 CASSPRREVPNTEAFF TGTGCCAGCTCACCACGGCGGGAGGTACCGAACACTGAAGCTTTCTTT